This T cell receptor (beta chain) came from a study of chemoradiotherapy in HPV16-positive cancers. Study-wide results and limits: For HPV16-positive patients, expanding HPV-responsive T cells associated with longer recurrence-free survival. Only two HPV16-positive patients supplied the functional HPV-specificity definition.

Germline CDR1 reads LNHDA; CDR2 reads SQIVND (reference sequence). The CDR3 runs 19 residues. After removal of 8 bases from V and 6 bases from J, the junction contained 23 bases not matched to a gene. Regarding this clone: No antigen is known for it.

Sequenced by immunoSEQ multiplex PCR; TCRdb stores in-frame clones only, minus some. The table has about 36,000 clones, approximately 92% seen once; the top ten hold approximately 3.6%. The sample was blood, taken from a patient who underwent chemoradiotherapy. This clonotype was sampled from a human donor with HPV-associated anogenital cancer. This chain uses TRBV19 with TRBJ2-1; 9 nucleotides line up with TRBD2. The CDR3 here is CASQWSGERGARRGNEQFF. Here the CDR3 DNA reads TGTGCCAGTCAGTGGTCGGGGGAGCGGGGGGCCCGGCGGGGCAATGAGCAGTTCTTC.